This entry features one T cell receptor (beta chain) sequence. The specificity of this receptor is unknown. One base away there is no much larger clone; base qualities are not given. TCRbeta CDR3 regions were amplified from genomic DNA by means of the immunoSEQ Assay, a bias-controlled multiplex PCR. In the authors' own workflow: Within the assay, amplification of reference gene primers was used to estimate how many nucleated cells each sample contained. To quantify the absolute abundance of each unique TCRbeta CDR3 rearrangement, sequence reads were collapsed and filtered. Productive Simpson clonality was computed per sample as the square root of Simpson's diversity index over productive rearrangements. Sourced from immuneACCESS, this table was stored by TCRdb with only in-frame sequences that have V and J called. A share of the clones is absent; for the studies checked, an unresolved V gene accounts for under half, and the remainder has no known explanation. V and J calls and clone size are those listed in that table; D and trimming were worked out from the DNA. The sample table records a few hundred thousand clones; about nine tenths of these occur just once. Roughly 2.9% of the sample is in the top ten clones.

In Seattle, one collaborating source enrolled patients while the infection was active and tracked those patients longitudinally over the course of disease. Each collaborating institution followed its own protocols to collect whole blood in K2EDTA tubes. Collaborator samples were shipped for TCRbeta analysis as frozen whole blood, isolated PBMCs, or DNA extracted from either sample type. Germline trimming amounts to 5 bases on V and 3 bases on J, with 10 as the count of junction bases outside the gene matches. The CDR3 contains 15 residues, cysteine and phenylalanine counted. The retained sequence is limited to the CDR3, 45 bases, with the frame set at the first base. Looking up the germline V gene (reference sequence) yields CDR1 MNHEY and CDR2 SMNVEV. This sample was taken from a study of blood T cell repertoires in COVID-19 (dated by TCRdb to 2018 to 2020). About the full investigation: The collaborator samples originated in the United States, Italy and Spain and spanned the acute and convalescent phases of COVID-19. The prospective study material was composed of cDNA or gDNA derived from T cells, B-cell-depleted T cells, or PBMCs. The repertoires were released in a freely available public database meant as a resource for research on the immune response to SARS-CoV-2. Samples came from the ongoing ImmuneRACE study (first 160 participants) plus 1,254 subjects from 6 global collaborators. Nearly every sample came with metadata listing a de-identified subject ID, COVID-19 status, age in years and sex. Where available, HLA class I and class II types were obtained from metadata supplied by the sample provider rather than from assay-based typing. Deeply sampled blood TCRbeta repertoires from subjects exposed to, actively infected with, or recovered from COVID-19 were included in the dataset. The study at large found these results: How much clinical and demographic metadata was included differed by source and by participant, and the metadata was provided uncurated.

This sequence originates from a woman in her 30s with COVID-19, enrolled during active disease. This sequence uses TRBV27 and TRBJ2-7; TRBD1 lines up with 7 middle nucleotides. Source material: peripheral blood. CDR3 protein: CASSPLDRVGYEQYF. Read as DNA, the sequence is TGTGCCAGCAGTCCCCTCGACAGGGTGGGCTACGAGCAGTACTTC.